The clone carrying this T cell receptor (beta chain) was observed many times. The antigen is undetermined. These data belong to a study of identical twins. CDR3 length: 16 amino acids. The V and J ends lost 0 bases and 6 bases respectively, with 15 bases between them. The germline V gene has CDR1 MNHEY and CDR2 SVGAGI. MiXCR was run by TCRdb on the 5' RACE reads, yielding one entry per CDR3 protein. The sample includes 140,000 to 150,000 distinct CDR3 sequences, roughly 3.5% seen only once; the top ten take 7% to 10%. General observations from the study: Conclusions were drawn cross-sectionally by statistical analysis, without following the same donors. Less excess twin sharing appeared in beta out-of-frame sequences.

Sample: memory T cells sorted from blood. The receptor was derived from a young man in good health. V usage is TRBV6-5 and J usage is TRBJ1-3; possibly TRBD1 for D (5 bases). CDR3 sequence: CASSYSLTEAKNTIYF. CDR3 coding DNA: TGTGCCAGCAGTTACTCGCTGACAGAAGCCAAAAACACCATATATTTT.